The rows below give T cell receptor beta chains drawn from one sample of a study of T cells in Graves' hyperthyroidism and ophthalmopathy. From the multiplex PCR reads, TCRdb called clonotypes with MiXCR, one entry per CDR3 protein. The repertoire consists of over 200,000 distinct CDR3 sequences, with around 18% occurring once and the leading ten covering roughly 44%. Sequenced material: blood. The source is a man aged 40-55 years with Graves' hyperthyroidism. Each CDR3 is given with its conserved first and last residue. A D gene is named only where the DNA matches it firmly. Only some rows state a clone size, as once, few, many or a class for expanded clones.

J gene: TRBJ1-2; D gene: NA; V gene: TRBV20-1; clone size: NA; CDR3 protein: CSALEDRLNGYTF; CDR3 DNA: TGCAGTGCTTTAGAGGACAGATTGAATGGCTACACCTTC
J gene: TRBJ1-6; D gene: NA; V gene: TRBV10-3; clone size: NA; CDR3 protein: CAILPLTPLHF; CDR3 DNA: TGTGCCATCCTACCTTTGACCCCCCTCCACTTT
J gene: TRBJ2-1; D gene: NA; V gene: TRBV6-2/TRBV6-3; clone size: many; CDR3 protein: CASSYSRVVYNEQFF; CDR3 DNA: TGTGCCAGCAGTTACTCGAGGGTTGTTTACAATGAGCAGTTCTTC
J gene: TRBJ2-3; D gene: TRBD1; V gene: TRBV28; clone size: many; CDR3 protein: CASSLSPGQGAGGSDTQYF; CDR3 DNA: TGTGCCAGCAGTTTGAGTCCGGGACAGGGGGCCGGCGGGTCAGATACGCAGTATTTT
J gene: TRBJ2-6; D gene: NA; V gene: TRBV5-1; clone size: few; CDR3 protein: CASSLRGGGASGANVLTF; CDR3 DNA: TGCGCCAGCAGCCTGCGCGGAGGGGGTGCCTCTGGGGCCAACGTCCTGACTTTC
J gene: TRBJ2-1; D gene: TRBD2; V gene: TRBV7-3; clone size: NA; CDR3 protein: CASSRLAGGLNEQFF; CDR3 DNA: TGTGCCAGCAGCCGACTAGCGGGGGGCCTGAATGAGCAGTTCTTC
J gene: TRBJ2-7; D gene: NA; V gene: TRBV5-6; clone size: many; CDR3 protein: CASSSDGILPSYEQYF; CDR3 DNA: TGTGCCAGCAGCTCGGACGGTATTCTCCCCTCCTACGAGCAGTACTTC
J gene: TRBJ2-3; D gene: NA; V gene: TRBV9; clone size: NA; CDR3 protein: CASSAGLTADTQYF; CDR3 DNA: TGTGCCAGCAGCGCCGGACTAACGGCAGATACGCAGTATTTT
J gene: TRBJ1-5; D gene: TRBD1; V gene: TRBV2; clone size: many; CDR3 protein: CASRGTGVSNQPQHF; CDR3 DNA: TGTGCCAGCAGGGGGACAGGGGTTAGCAATCAGCCCCAGCATTTT
J gene: TRBJ2-3; D gene: TRBD1; V gene: TRBV24-1; clone size: NA; CDR3 protein: CATNQQGAADTQYF; CDR3 DNA: TGTGCCACCAACCAACAGGGGGCCGCAGATACGCAGTATTTT
J gene: TRBJ1-2; D gene: NA; V gene: TRBV30; clone size: NA; CDR3 protein: CAWSVYGTYGYTF; CDR3 DNA: TGTGCCTGGAGTGTTTACGGGACCTATGGCTACACCTTC
J gene: TRBJ2-3; D gene: NA; V gene: TRBV14; clone size: many; CDR3 protein: CASSQVRPGDTQYF; CDR3 DNA: TGTGCCAGCAGCCAAGTCAGGCCTGGGGATACGCAGTATTTT
J gene: TRBJ2-3; D gene: NA; V gene: TRBV5-6; clone size: many; CDR3 protein: CASSSDIWDTQYF; CDR3 DNA: TGTGCCAGCAGCTCGGACATATGGGATACGCAGTATTTT
J gene: TRBJ1-6; D gene: NA; V gene: TRBV20-1; clone size: NA; CDR3 protein: CSARDRRGSYNSPLHF; CDR3 DNA: TGCAGTGCTAGAGATAGAAGGGGCTCCTATAATTCACCCCTCCACTTT
J gene: TRBJ1-1; D gene: NA; V gene: TRBV19; clone size: few; CDR3 protein: CASSGGTGNTEAFF; CDR3 DNA: TGTGCCAGTAGTGGGGGCACGGGTAACACTGAAGCTTTCTTT
J gene: TRBJ2-1; D gene: TRBD1; V gene: TRBV25-1; clone size: few; CDR3 protein: CASSGTAPFNEQFF; CDR3 DNA: TGTGCCAGCAGCGGGACAGCCCCTTTCAATGAGCAGTTCTTC
J gene: TRBJ1-6; D gene: NA; V gene: TRBV3-1; clone size: many; CDR3 protein: CASSLSAGGSPLHF; CDR3 DNA: TGTGCCAGCAGCCTATCAGCGGGGGGCTCACCCCTCCACTTT
J gene: TRBJ2-7; D gene: NA; V gene: TRBV29-1; clone size: many; CDR3 protein: CSVAGTAYEQYF; CDR3 DNA: TGCAGCGTTGCGGGCACCGCCTACGAGCAGTACTTC
J gene: TRBJ2-7; D gene: NA; V gene: TRBV9; clone size: NA; CDR3 protein: CASSASGDEQYF; CDR3 DNA: TGTGCCAGCAGCGCCTCGGGGGACGAGCAGTACTTC
J gene: TRBJ2-2; D gene: TRBD2; V gene: TRBV7-3; clone size: many; CDR3 protein: CASSLRLAGGLTGELFF; CDR3 DNA: TGTGCCAGCAGCTTACGACTAGCGGGGGGGCTTACCGGGGAGCTGTTTTTT
J gene: TRBJ2-7; D gene: NA; V gene: TRBV29-1; clone size: many; CDR3 protein: CSAGGLGEQYF; CDR3 DNA: TGCAGCGCTGGGGGACTTGGCGAGCAGTACTTC
J gene: TRBJ2-1; D gene: TRBD2; V gene: TRBV5-1; clone size: few; CDR3 protein: CASSLSSSGGALDSYNEQFF; CDR3 DNA: TGCGCCAGCAGCTTGTCTAGTAGCGGGGGGGCCTTAGACTCCTACAATGAGCAGTTCTTC
J gene: TRBJ1-1; D gene: NA; V gene: TRBV12-3/TRBV12-4; clone size: many; CDR3 protein: CASSGTEDEAFF; CDR3 DNA: TGTGCCAGCAGTGGAACCGAGGATGAAGCTTTCTTT
J gene: TRBJ2-3; D gene: TRBD2; V gene: TRBV6-4; clone size: NA; CDR3 protein: CASSESLAGTTDTQYF; CDR3 DNA: TGTGCCAGCAGTGAATCACTAGCGGGGACCACAGATACGCAGTATTTT
J gene: TRBJ1-2; D gene: NA; V gene: TRBV18; clone size: NA; CDR3 protein: CASSPPRGSANYGYTF; CDR3 DNA: TGTGCCAGCTCACCACCGCGGGGCAGTGCTAACTATGGCTACACCTTC